Reported below is one T cell receptor beta chain. Ten or more counts support this clonotype. This clone's antigen is unknown. The input lacks base qualities; no much larger clone sits a single base away. This sample is part of a study of T cells after yellow fever vaccination (dated by TCRdb to between 2018 and 2020). Notes on the research overall: The SMART-Seq v4 Ultra Low Input RNA kit was used to prepare libraries from fractions with low cell numbers. Two healthy male donors, one aged 18 to 30 and one aged 30 to 40 years, were included in the cohort. Bulk TCR alpha and beta repertoires were sequenced longitudinally to track T-cell clones before and after primary and booster YFV17D yellow fever vaccination. Blood was collected at multiple timepoints before and after primary and secondary immunization, and bulk PBMC replicates and cell subsets were isolated.

This specimen's treatment or condition label, per the study, means: live attenuated yellow fever vaccine strain. At each blood-draw timepoint, two biological replicates of bulk PBMCs were collected. A standard Ficoll-Paque protocol was used to isolate PBMCs from peripheral blood. RNA was extracted with TriZol from bulk PBMCs, CD4 and CD8 fractions, and dextramer-positive and dextramer-negative fractions. The full study reports these points: A small fraction of clonotypes appeared in both the CD4 and CD8 compartments, likely as a result of convergent recombination. Compared with the primary T-cell response, the secondary T-cell response was faster but weaker, reaching its peak on day 5 rather than on day 15. FACS-sorted repertoires could contain abundant contaminating clonotypes from the bulk population, so computational filtering was required. After the booster, most of the clones that had expanded following primary vaccination were detected again (just under 97% of CD4 and around 90% of CD8), which suggests that memory was broadly maintained. Only a couple of donors were included in the study, so the extent to which the findings can be generalized is limited.

Sequencing instrument: Illumina NovaSeq 6000. TCR cDNA was synthesized by 5'RACE template switching, which introduced a universal primer site and unique molecular identifiers. Priming of cDNA synthesis was performed from both the TCR alpha and TCR beta constant segments. Libraries were amplified in two PCR steps, with sample barcodes and sequencing adapters added in the second step. Sequencing of the libraries was done on either Illumina HiSeq 2500 (2x100 bp) or NovaSeq (2x150 bp). In the original analysis: Reads were demultiplexed and collapsed into UMI consensus sequences with MIGEC, and V(D)J alignment was performed with MiXCR. Vaccine-responding clonotypes were identified with edgeR using replicate PBMC samples, with FDR below 0.01 and a log2 fold change above 5 up to day 15 being required. Bulk clonotypes were assigned CD4 or CD8 identity according to which sequenced CD4 or CD8 repertoire held them at higher abundance. TCRdb cleaned the public reads at Q25 with fastp, built clones with MiXCR and kept in-frame beta chains. Under each unique CDR3 protein, matching rows form one entry showing the most common genes and DNA. None of the V and J calls come from the authors' own analysis; TCRdb made them. The sample table records a few hundred thousand distinct CDR3 sequences; approximately 3.6% of these occur just once. Approximately 18% of the sample comes from the top ten.

As encoded in the germline V gene, CDR1 is SGDLS while CDR2 is YYNGEE. V is clipped by 4 bases and J by 4 bases, and the sequence between their germline boundaries is 5 bases long. The CDR3 numbers 12 residues from cysteine through phenylalanine. Only the CDR3 part of the read is kept: 36 bases, read in frame from the first base. The chain was built from TRBV9 and TRBJ2-2; the D segment cannot be called with confidence. The source was PBMCs, collected 15 days after the yellow fever booster vaccination. The clonotype originates from a man between 18 and 35 years old who received the YFV17D yellow fever vaccine. DNA sequence: TGTGCCAGCAGCAACGGCACCGGGGAGCTGTTTTTT. Translated, this is CASSNGTGELFF.